This T cell receptor beta chain comes out of a study of cytomegalovirus exposure and HLA in healthy donors. Points on this clone: Its antigen is undetermined.

General study findings and limits: Diagnosis of cytomegalovirus status made by the classifier reportedly showed high specificity and sensitivity. In vitro work confirmed that a few CMV-associated chains recognize CMV antigens. In an earlier analysis, productive rearrangement rates for most beta V segments clustered near 87% or 30%.

Germline V gene lookup returns CDR1 MNHEY and CDR2 SVGAGI. The CDR3 covers 15 residues. The ends were cut back, 0 bases at V and 5 bases at J, with 13 bases in the middle. In the PCR, 60 Vbeta and 13 Jbeta primers were used. Assay: immunoSEQ multiplex PCR; the TCRdb copy retains only in-frame clones and omits some. The sample totals 150,000 or so clones. This TCR derives from a woman aged 45-65 years in good health and CMV-seronegative. The chain links TRBV6-5 to TRBJ1-2, with D tentatively TRBD1 (5 bases). The material sequenced was PBMCs. As DNA, the CDR3 is TGTGCCAGCAGTTACTCGTCAGGGCCCCAGTATGGCTACACCTTC. Translating it yields CASSYSSGPQYGYTF.